Presented here are 30 T cell receptor beta chains from one specimen sequenced in a study of T cell changes during pregnancy in multiple sclerosis. Clones were read by immunoSEQ multiplex PCR, and TCRdb kept only the in-frame ones, dropping some. The sample has fewer than 60,000 clones, 92% seen once. Sequenced here: CD4+ T cells from peripheral blood mononuclear cells, sampled after pregnancy. The receptor set was obtained from a female donor with multiple sclerosis, enrolled in a pregnancy study.

The chain links TRBV10-3 to TRBJ1-1, with TRBD1 matching 8 bases. V was clipped by 4 bases and J by 0 bases; unmatched bases: 4. The CDR3 contains 15 residues. Germline CDR1 is ENHRY and CDR2 is SYGVKD. As DNA, the CDR3 is TGTGCCATCAGTGGTGGACAGGGATTGAACACTGAAGCTTTCTTT. This encodes CAISGGQGLNTEAFF.

The chain has TRBV18 and TRBJ1-2; 10 nucleotides agree with TRBD1. Trimming took 3 bases from V and 8 from J; bases not matched to a gene: 18. Germline V gives CDR1 KGHSH, CDR2 LQKENI. This CDR3 has 18 amino acids. In nucleotides, the CDR3 is TGTGCCAGCTCACCCATTCCCCCGGGACAGGGGACCGGTGCGGGCTACACCTTC. It is translated as CASSPIPPGQGTGAGYTF.

The rearrangement links TRBV20-1 to TRBJ1-4, with D uncertain. The CDR3 loop spans 11 amino acids. Germline CDR1 reads DFQATT; CDR2 reads SNEGSKA (reference sequence). V dropped 8 bases and J dropped 0 bases, with 4 bases sitting between them. CDR3 DNA sequence: TGCAGTTTCGCAACTAATGAAAAACTGTTTTTT. Encoded protein: CSFATNEKLFF.

The chain is built from TRBV4-1 and TRBJ2-3; TRBD2 matches 8 bases. The V and J ends lost 4 bases and 4 bases, in that order; junction bases with no gene match: 7. The CDR3 is made up of 15 amino acids. Per germline, CDR1 MGHRA and CDR2 YSYEKL. The CDR3 DNA reads as TGCGCCAGCAGCCGGCGGGAGGACCCTGCAGATACGCAGTATTTT. Its protein is CASSRREDPADTQYF.

The chain employs TRBV7-3 and TRBJ2-1, with 10 positions matching TRBD2. The germline V gene encodes CDR1 SGHTA and CDR2 FQGTGA. V lost 1 base, J lost 6 bases, and 12 bases stayed unmatched. The CDR3 contains 18 residues. DNA for the CDR3: TGTGCCAGCAGCTTAAGGGGGGGGAGCGGGAGGGCCCTCAATGAGCAGTTCTTC. Protein sequence: CASSLRGGSGRALNEQFF.

The chain couples TRBV7-9 to TRBJ2-7; D unclear. Per the germline V gene, CDR1 is SEHNR and CDR2 is FQNEAQ (reference sequence). CDR3 length: 12 amino acids. Trimming stripped 5 bases from V and 3 bases from J, with 8 bases between. The CDR3 DNA follows: TGTGCCAGCAGCGTCAGTCTCTACGAGCAGTACTTC. Its protein product is CASSVSLYEQYF.

The chain couples TRBV18 to TRBJ2-7, with 10 bases aligning to TRBD2. V dropped 0 bases and J dropped 4; count of bases not matched to a gene: 6. Germline assignment: CDR1 KGHSH and CDR2 LQKENI. The CDR3 is 16 amino acids. The CDR3 spells CASSPPLAGAHYEQYF. Here the CDR3 DNA reads TGTGCCAGCTCACCACCCCTAGCGGGAGCTCATTACGAGCAGTACTTC.

Concerning this clone: Other DNA sequences in the sample encode the same CDR3. V is TRBV11-2 and J is TRBJ1-1; 9 bases are shared with TRBD1. The CDR3 sequence is 14 residues long. Per germline, CDR1 SGHAT and CDR2 FQNNGV. After removal of 1 base from V and 5 bases from J, the junction contained 2 bases not matched to a gene. CDR3 loop: CASSLGQGVTEAFF. In DNA, the CDR3 is TGTGCCAGCAGCTTAGGACAGGGGGTAACTGAAGCTTTCTTT.

In its sample, this clone was seen a few times. The V call is TRBV19, the J call TRBJ1-1, with D tentatively TRBD1 (6 bases). The germline gives CDR1 LNHDA, CDR2 SQIVND (reference sequence). CDR3 size: 14 residues. Trimming shortened V by 2 bases and J by 3 bases, and 10 bases separated the two germline ends. In nucleotides, the CDR3 is TGTGCCAGTAGTATAACAGGGACGGACACTGAAGCTTTCTTT. Amino acids: CASSITGTDTEAFF. The variable domain in full, completed from reference TRBV19 and TRBJ1-1, reads DGGITQSPKYLFRKEGQNVTLSCEQNLNHDAMYWYRQDPGQGLRLIYYSQIVNDFQKGDIAEGYSVSREKKESFPLTVTSAQKNPTAFYLCASSITGTDTEAFFGQGTRLTVV.

The chain is built from TRBV29-1 and TRBJ2-7; TRBD1 matches 10 bases. V shed 6 bases, J shed 3 bases, and the junction held 8 bases outside the gene matches. Germline V CDR1 and CDR2: SQVTM, ANQGSEA. The CDR3 has 14 amino acids. CDR3 residues: CSVRTGGKNYEQYF. The CDR3 DNA sequence: TGCAGCGTGAGGACAGGGGGTAAGAACTACGAGCAGTACTTC.

This clone was picked up one time. This chain links TRBV19 with TRBJ1-1; 9 nucleotides agree with TRBD1. With 4 bases clipped from V and 0 bases from J, the junction kept 3 bases outside the gene matches. Germline V gene lookup returns CDR1 LNHDA and CDR2 SQIVND (reference sequence). The CDR3 sequence is 15 residues long. Written as DNA, the CDR3 is TGTGCCAGTAGTAGAAGGACAGGGGTGAACACTGAAGCTTTCTTT. It codes for CASSRRTGVNTEAFF.

The CDR3 sequence: CASSYVADWRTNTEAFF. The CDR3 region has the DNA TGTGCCAGCTCATACGTGGCCGACTGGCGTACGAACACTGAAGCTTTCTTT. J is TRBJ1-1 and V is TRBV18, with D hard to call. Trimming shortened V by 5 bases and J by 1 base, and 20 bases separated the two germline ends. There are 17 residues in the CDR3. CDR1 KGHSH and CDR2 LQKENI come from the germline V gene. The entire variable domain, with the rest obtained from reference TRBV18 and TRBJ1-1, is as follows: NAGVMQNPRHLVRRRGQEARLRCSPMKGHSHVYWYRQLPEEGLKFMVYLQKENIIDESGMPKERFSAEFPKEGPSILRIQQVVRGDSAAYFCASSYVADWRTNTEAFFGQGTRLTVV.

The chain couples TRBV7-6 to TRBJ2-5; 8 bases agree with TRBD2. The CDR3 covers 16 residues. Germline V gives CDR1 SGHVS, CDR2 FNYEAQ. Trimming took 3 bases from V and 5 from J; bases not matched to a gene: 11. The CDR3 nucleotides are TGTGCCAGCAGCTTGGGACCGGGACTAGAAGGGGAGACCCAGTACTTC. As protein: CASSLGPGLEGETQYF.

This clone has just one count. The chain joins TRBV28 to TRBJ2-1, with 11 bases identical to TRBD2. The CDR3 extends over 15 amino acids. Germline lookup yields CDR1 MDHEN and CDR2 SYDVKM. V shed 6 bases, J shed 8 bases, and the junction held 9 bases outside the gene matches. DNA of the CDR3: TGTGCCAGCAGAGATACTAGCGGGAGTAGAGATGAGCAGTTCTTC. Translation gives CASRDTSGSRDEQFF.

The J gene is TRBJ2-7, the V gene TRBV19; tentatively, D is TRBD2 (6 bases). The CDR3 spans 15 residues. CDR1 and CDR2 from the germline V gene are LNHDA and SQIVND (reference sequence). The ends were cut back, 5 bases at V and 0 bases at J, with 14 bases in the middle. The CDR3: CASSAGRTYSYEQYF. CDR3 sequence (DNA): TGTGCCAGTAGTGCGGGACGGACCTACTCCTACGAGCAGTACTTC.

This clone has only one observation. One junction end disagrees with the germline gene, perhaps due to a read error. The chain links TRBV28 to TRBJ2-7; the match to TRBD1 covers 9 bases. The CDR3 spans 15 residues. Germline CDR1 reads MDHEN; CDR2 reads SYDVKM. The DNA for the CDR3 is TGTGCCAGCACTTTACCCGGGACAGGGTACTACGAGCAGTACTTC. Protein: CASTLPGTGYYEQYF. Filled out from reference TRBV28 and TRBJ2-7, the complete variable domain reads DVKVTQSSRYLVKRTGEKVFLECVQDMDHENMFWYRQDPGLGLRLIYFSYDVKMKEKGDIPEGYSVSREKKERFSLILESASTNQTSMYLCASTLPGTGYYEQYFGPGTRLTVT.

This chain links TRBV19 with TRBJ1-3; no clear D. There are 14 residues in the CDR3. Germline CDR1 is LNHDA and CDR2 is SQIVND (reference sequence). The V and J ends lost 6 bases and 0 bases respectively, with 9 bases between them. The CDR3 sequence is CASRGAVSGNTIYF. The DNA of the CDR3 is TGTGCCAGTAGGGGAGCGGTCTCTGGAAACACCATATATTTT.

The chain carries TRBV23-1 and TRBJ1-2; 10 positions match TRBD1. TRBV23-1 counts as an open reading frame of uncertain function. The CDR3 has 17 residues. The V gene end was trimmed by 3 bases and the J gene end by 6 bases; junction bases not matched to a gene: 13. The CDR3 sequence: CASSQSKNRQGADGYTF. In DNA, the CDR3 is TGCGCCAGCAGTCAGTCCAAGAATAGACAGGGGGCGGATGGCTACACCTTC.

This clone came up a few times. The chain has TRBV7-2 and TRBJ2-2, with TRBD2 matching over 14 bases. CDR3 size: 16 residues. V was pared by 5 bases and J by 7 bases, with 6 bases of the junction left unmatched. From germline, CDR1 is SGHTA and CDR2 FQGNSA. This chain's CDR3 is CASSRGLAGVSGELFF. The CDR3 DNA follows: TGTGCCAGCAGCAGGGGACTAGCGGGAGTTAGCGGGGAGCTGTTTTTT.

This rearrangement joins TRBV5-1 to TRBJ2-3; possibly TRBD2 for D (6 bases). V was shortened by 3 bases and J by 7 bases, with 12 bases between the two germline ends. CDR1 and CDR2 (germline): SGHRS, YFSETQ. CDR3 length: 13 amino acids. CDR3 in amino acids: CASSSAGGNTQYF. CDR3 in DNA: TGCGCCAGCAGCTCCGCCGGCGGGAATACGCAGTATTTT.

This clone has only one observation. The gene calls are TRBV27 and TRBJ2-4; 10 bases align to TRBD1. Germline CDR1 MNHEY, CDR2 SMNVEV (reference sequence). There are 19 residues in the CDR3. V trimming: 4 bases; J trimming: 1 base; junction bases outside the gene matches: 13. The CDR3 DNA follows: TGTGCCAGCAGTTCAAAGACAGGGGGCACGTCGGGGGCCAAAAACATTCAGTACTTC. Its protein is CASSSKTGGTSGAKNIQYF.

The J gene is TRBJ2-7, the V gene TRBV28, with 10 bases matching TRBD1. Trimming took 6 bases from V and 3 from J; bases not matched to a gene: 8. Germline V gene sequence: CDR1 MDHEN, CDR2 SYDVKM. CDR3 size: 15 residues. The CDR3 DNA is TGTGCCAGCAGCAAACCGGGACAGGGGCGCTACGAGCAGTACTTC. Translation gives CASSKPGQGRYEQYF.

This chain uses TRBV5-1 with TRBJ1-1; 7 nucleotides match TRBD1. V was clipped by 6 bases and J by 5 bases; unmatched bases: 10. The CDR3 covers 14 residues. Germline loops: CDR1 SGHRS, CDR2 YFSETQ. CDR3 in DNA: TGCGCCAGCACGGCCCTCAGGGGGAGGACTGAAGCTTTCTTT. It translates to CASTALRGRTEAFF.

The chain joins TRBV15 to TRBJ1-4; 7 nucleotides align to TRBD1. Losses at the gene ends were 0 bases for V and 8 bases for J; bases not matched to a gene: 6. Germline lookup yields CDR1 LNHNV and CDR2 YYDKDF (reference sequence). The CDR3 contains 15 residues. CDR3 DNA sequence: TGTGCCACCAGCAGAGAACAGGGGAATTCGGAAAAACTGTTTTTT. Protein: CATSREQGNSEKLFF.

The chain employs TRBV7-3 and TRBJ2-3, with no clear D. Germline values: CDR1 SGHTA, CDR2 FQGTGA. The CDR3 runs 15 residues. Trimming took 5 bases from V and 0 from J, leaving 12 bases between them. The CDR3 spells CASSLTSSSTDTQYF. CDR3 in DNA: TGTGCCAGCAGCCTTACATCGTCCAGCACAGATACGCAGTATTTT. Variable domain in full (rest from reference TRBV7-3 and TRBJ2-3): GAGVSQTPSNKVTEKGKYVELRCDPISGHTALYWYRQSLGQGPEFLIYFQGTGAADDSGLPNDRFFAVRPEGSVSTLKIQRTERGDSAVYLCASSLTSSSTDTQYFGPGTRLTVL.

V and J are TRBV21-1 and TRBJ1-2; the table names TRBD1, a call not compared with the DNA. TRBV21-1 is recorded as a pseudogene. CDR3 length: 14 amino acids. In DNA, the CDR3 is TGTGCCAGCACTCCTCCGGGACAGGGGTCGGTCCCCACCTTC. Its protein is CASTPPGQGSVPTF.

This clone was seen once. The chain couples TRBV2 to TRBJ2-3; 7 nucleotides align to TRBD2. Trimming removed 0 bases from V and 4 bases from J; junction bases left unmatched: 10. In germline, CDR1 is SNHLY, CDR2 FYNNEI. The CDR3 has 17 amino acids. The CDR3 sequence: CASSEAGAGVVADTQYF. The CDR3 DNA reads TGTGCCAGCAGTGAAGCCGGGGCGGGAGTGGTGGCAGATACGCAGTATTTT.

The chain recombines TRBV30 with TRBJ1-1; D unclear. V was cut by 2 bases and J by 4 bases, with 11 bases left in between. The CDR3 covers 13 residues. Germline CDR1 GTSNPN, CDR2 SVGIG (reference sequence). The CDR3 region has the DNA TGTGCCTGGAGTCGGGTTCGGAGCACTGAAGCTTTCTTT. Its protein is CAWSRVRSTEAFF.

This clone was observed a few times. The V gene is TRBV5-1, the J gene TRBJ2-1, with 7 bases that match TRBD2. CDR3 size: 11 residues. The germline CDR1 and CDR2 sequences are SGHRS and YFSETQ. Losses at the gene ends were 7 bases for V and 6 bases for J; bases not matched to a gene: 1. In DNA, the CDR3 is TGCGCCAGCGGGAGGGCCAATGAGCAGTTCTTC. It yields the protein CASGRANEQFF. Variable domain in full (rest from reference TRBV5-1 and TRBJ2-1): KAGVTQTPRYLIKTRGQQVTLSCSPISGHRSVSWYQQTPGQGLQFLFEYFSETQRNKGNFPGRFSGRQFSNSRSEMNVSTLELGDSALYLCASGRANEQFFGPGTRLTVL.

V and J are TRBV12-5 and TRBJ2-1; 13 bases fit TRBD2. V was clipped by 7 bases and J by 10 bases; unmatched bases: 7. From germline, CDR1 is LGHNT and CDR2 FRNRAP. The CDR3 length is 14 residues. The CDR3 spells CASALLAGGGEQFF. CDR3 nucleotides: TGTGCTAGTGCCTTACTAGCGGGAGGGGGAGAGCAGTTCTTC.